The source of this T cell receptor (beta chain) is a study of blood T cell repertoires in COVID-19. Across the whole study: PBMCs, B-cell-depleted T cells, or T cells provided the cDNA or gDNA that made up the material.

This clone was detected a few times. The repertoire was sequenced with immunoSEQ multiplex PCR; TCRdb's copy has only in-frame clones and lacks some. This sample has a few hundred thousand clones; approximately 90% occur once, and the top ten carry around 0.86%. Germline V gene lookup returns CDR1 MNHEY and CDR2 SMNVEV (reference sequence). The CDR3 totals 15 residues. The V segment lost 3 bases and the J segment 6 bases; nucleotides outside the gene matches: 5. The receptor was isolated from a woman aged 35 to 49 who had been exposed to COVID-19. The sequencing sample was made of PBMCs or T cells enriched from blood (not recorded which). J is TRBJ2-2 and V is TRBV27; TRBD2 matches 9 bases. The chain's CDR3 is CASSFLAGVSGELFF. The CDR3 DNA follows: TGTGCCAGCAGTTTTTTAGCGGGAGTTTCCGGGGAGCTGTTTTTT.